Below, 29 T cell receptor beta chains from the same sample are listed, as sequenced in a study of shared clonotypes between healthy human individuals. Produced via immunoSEQ multiplex PCR; TCRdb's table is partial and in-frame only. The sample contains more than 1,200,000 clones, roughly 98.5% of which appear only once. The sample consisted of naive CD4+ T cells sorted from blood. Stated subset: CD45RA+ positively selected. These receptors were collected from a man aged 25-45 years in good health.

This rearrangement joins TRBV10-2 to TRBJ2-1; 10 bases are a match to TRBD2. The trim removed 7 bases at V and 8 bases at J, leaving 14 bases unmatched. CDR3 length: 16 residues. CDR1 WSHSY and CDR2 SAAADI come from the germline V gene. As DNA, the CDR3 is TGCGCCAGCACTGGCCTGGTGCTAGCGGGAGTTGATGAGCAGTTCTTC. It is translated as CASTGLVLAGVDEQFF.

This chain links TRBV19 with TRBJ2-7; D gene unclear. Germline-derived CDR1 and CDR2 are LNHDA and SQIVND (reference sequence). The V end lost 7 bases, the J end lost 0 bases, and 13 bases lay between the germline ends. This CDR3 is 14 amino acids long. DNA of the CDR3: TGTGCCAGTATATCCCCCAGTAGCTCCTACGAGCAGTACTTC. This sequence encodes CASISPSSSYEQYF.

The CDR3 bases are TGTGCCAGCAGCGCTCTCGGGGGGCTGGGCGAGCAGTACTTC. Protein sequence: CASSALGGLGEQYF. This sequence joins TRBV7-2 and TRBJ2-7; D is perhaps TRBD2 (7 bases). The CDR3 is 14 residues long. CDR1 and CDR2 (germline): SGHTA, FQGNSA. Trimming removed 5 bases from V and 6 bases from J, with 17 bases in between.

This clone was observed a single time. V usage is TRBV5-1 and J usage is TRBJ2-1, with 12 positions matching TRBD2. This CDR3 is built from 17 residues. CDR1 and CDR2 from the germline V gene are SGHRS and YFSETQ. V shed 3 bases, J shed 4 bases, and the junction held 8 bases outside the gene matches. The CDR3 here is CASSSRTSGTRYNEQFF. The CDR3 DNA reads as TGCGCCAGCAGCTCTAGGACTAGCGGGACCCGTTACAATGAGCAGTTCTTC.

The V and J genes are TRBV27 and TRBJ2-7, with TRBD2 identical over 7 bases. The germline V gene has CDR1 MNHEY and CDR2 SMNVEV (reference sequence). V trimming: 3 bases; J trimming: 4 bases; junction bases outside the gene matches: 6. The CDR3 is made up of 14 amino acids. This CDR3 reads CASSFLRETYEQYF. The CDR3, as DNA: TGTGCCAGCAGTTTTTTGCGGGAGACTTACGAGCAGTACTTC.

This chain links TRBV6-6 with TRBJ2-7, with 11 bases aligning to TRBD1. CDR1 and CDR2 (germline): MNHNY, SVGAGI (reference sequence). The CDR3 runs to 14 residues. V gave up 6 bases and J gave up 2 bases; unmatched junction bases: 3. The CDR3 spells CASRLGQGAYEQYF. In nucleotides, the CDR3 is TGTGCCAGCAGGCTGGGACAGGGGGCCTACGAGCAGTACTTC.

The chain is built from TRBV21-1 and TRBJ1-1; no check of the table's D call, TRBD1, against the DNA was made. TRBV21-1 is marked as a pseudogene. This CDR3 is 14 amino acids long. The CDR3 DNA reads as TGTGCCAGCAGCAGATCGACAGGGAACACTGAAGCTTTCTTT. As protein: CASSRSTGNTEAFF.

J is TRBJ2-3 and V is TRBV9; either TRBD1 or TRBD2 may supply D (5 bases each). Trimming removed 1 base at V and 5 bases at J, with 14 bases between. The CDR3 runs to 15 residues. Looked up from germline, CDR1 is SGDLS and CDR2 is YYNGEE. In DNA, the CDR3 is TGTGCCAGCAGCGTACGGGACCCCGAGCGAGATACGCAGTATTTT. It translates to CASSVRDPERDTQYF.

Concerning this clone itself: Other nucleotide sequences from this sample produce the same CDR3. The chain is built from TRBV5-1 and TRBJ2-3, with D possibly being TRBD2 (6 bases). The CDR3 length is 15 residues. V was pared by 5 bases and J by 2 bases, with 15 bases between. The germline gives CDR1 SGHRS, CDR2 YFSETQ. DNA for the CDR3: TGCGCCAGCAGTAGCCGGGACTCCTTCACAGATACGCAGTATTTT. Translating gives CASSSRDSFTDTQYF.

The rearrangement uses TRBV6-5 and TRBJ2-7; perhaps TRBD1 as D (6 bases). The V and J ends lost 6 bases and 4 bases respectively, with 16 bases between them. Germline CDR1 and CDR2: MNHEY and SVGAGI. The CDR3 runs 14 residues. DNA of the CDR3: TGTGCCAGCAGGAGATTTCACCAGGGGTACGAGCAGTACTTC. It codes for CASRRFHQGYEQYF.

Turning to this clone: Other DNA variants within this sample encode the same CDR3. The V call is TRBV18, the J call TRBJ1-1, with D hard to call. This CDR3 is built from 13 residues. From germline, CDR1 is KGHSH and CDR2 LQKENI. The V end lost 3 bases, the J end lost 6 bases, and 11 bases lay between the germline ends. The CDR3 loop reads CASSPRGGAEAFF. The CDR3 coding sequence is TGTGCCAGCTCACCCCGCGGCGGGGCTGAAGCTTTCTTT.

This chain uses TRBV4-1 with TRBJ2-1; D unclear. From germline, CDR1 is MGHRA and CDR2 YSYEKL. V lost 3 bases, J lost 9 bases, and 12 bases lay in between. The CDR3 spans 13 residues. CDR3 loop: CASSHLLLGEQFF. CDR3 bases: TGCGCCAGCAGCCACTTGCTGCTGGGTGAGCAGTTCTTC.

This chain connects TRBV29-1 to TRBJ2-1, with D uncertain. The germline V and J ends were trimmed by 0 bases and 1 base, with 4 bases remaining between them. Germline CDR1 reads SQVTM; CDR2 reads ANQGSEA. This CDR3 is 13 amino acids long. The DNA for the CDR3 is TGCAGCGTTGAAGATCTATCCTACAATGAGCAGTTCTTC. It encodes CSVEDLSYNEQFF.

The gene calls are TRBV2 and TRBJ2-1; 7 nucleotides line up with TRBD2. The germline CDR1 and CDR2 sequences are SNHLY and FYNNEI. Unmatched junction bases numbered 9, after V lost 5 bases and J lost 8 bases. This CDR3 comprises 14 residues. CDR3: CASSSGTTIDEQFF. CDR3 nucleotide sequence: TGTGCCAGCAGTAGTGGGACTACGATCGATGAGCAGTTCTTC.

With regard to this clone: This sample also contains other DNA sequences that code for the same CDR3. Here the CDR3 DNA reads TGTGCCAGCAGCCCCGCCGGGGAGCTGTTTTTT. It codes for CASSPAGELFF. This sequence joins TRBV2 and TRBJ2-2, with D unclear. V gave up 6 bases and J gave up 6 bases, with 5 bases separating them. The CDR3 has 11 amino acids. Germline assignment: CDR1 SNHLY and CDR2 FYNNEI.

The CDR3 nucleotides read TGTGCCAGCAGCGTAGGGGTGACGGCGAACTACGAGCAGTACTTC. It yields the protein CASSVGVTANYEQYF. This chain joins TRBV9 and TRBJ2-7; D is undetermined. Looked up from germline, CDR1 is SGDLS and CDR2 is YYNGEE. Trimming removed 0 bases from V and 3 bases from J, with 13 bases in between. There are 15 residues in the CDR3.

The rearrangement links TRBV5-5 to TRBJ2-7, with TRBD1 matching 9 bases. The CDR3 has 16 residues. Per the germline V gene, CDR1 is SGHKS and CDR2 is YYEKEE (reference sequence). The trim removed 1 base at V and 1 base at J, leaving 6 bases unmatched. CDR3 bases: TGTGCCAGCAGCTTGCCCCCGGGACAGGGTTCCTACGAGCAGTACTTC. It encodes CASSLPPGQGSYEQYF.

This sequence joins TRBV18 and TRBJ2-2; 12 nucleotides align to TRBD2. This CDR3 region has 17 residues. V gave up 5 bases and J gave up 2 bases; unmatched junction bases: 6. The germline V gene has CDR1 KGHSH and CDR2 LQKENI. The CDR3 DNA is TGTGCCAGCTCAGAACTAGCGGGAGGCCCCAACACCGGGGAGCTGTTTTTT. Protein: CASSELAGGPNTGELFF.

This chain uses TRBV5-1 with TRBJ2-5; possible D gene TRBD1, 5 bases. The CDR3 is made up of 13 amino acids. Between the trimmed V and J ends, which lost 6 bases and 5 bases, there was a span of 14 bases. Germline lookup yields CDR1 SGHRS and CDR2 YFSETQ. The CDR3, as DNA: TGCGCCAGCACCTATCAGGGAACGGAGACCCAGTACTTC. Amino acids: CASTYQGTETQYF.

V is TRBV5-1 and J is TRBJ1-1, with no clear D. CDR1 and CDR2 (germline): SGHRS, YFSETQ. The CDR3 is made up of 12 amino acids. Between the trimmed V and J ends, which lost 4 bases and 5 bases, there was a span of 9 bases. The CDR3 DNA reads as TGCGCCAGCAGCCAGGACCGGACTGAAGCTTTCTTT. Residues: CASSQDRTEAFF.

The J gene is TRBJ2-5, the V gene TRBV9, with D uncertain. Trimming took 3 bases from V and 7 from J, leaving 13 bases between them. CDR3 length equals 13 residues. Germline V gives CDR1 SGDLS, CDR2 YYNGEE. The CDR3 is CASSDLRSRTQYF. For the CDR3, the DNA is TGTGCCAGCAGCGACTTAAGGTCGAGGACCCAGTACTTC.

The chain is built from TRBV4-2 and TRBJ2-7; perhaps TRBD1 as D (6 bases). The CDR3 length is 14 residues. Germline CDR1 is LGHNA and CDR2 is YNFKEQ. V lost 0 bases and J 3 bases, leaving 9 bases between the germline ends. CDR3 DNA: TGTGCCAGCAGCCAAGATAAAGGGGGCTACGAGCAGTACTTC. This gives the protein CASSQDKGGYEQYF.

The genes are TRBV9 and TRBJ2-5; TRBD2 is a possible D gene (6 bases). V lost 2 bases to trimming and J lost 1 base, with 9 bases between them. From germline, CDR1 is SGDLS and CDR2 YYNGEE. This CDR3 has 14 amino acids. Here the CDR3 DNA reads TGTGCCAGCAGCGTTAGCGGAAGCCAAGAGACCCAGTACTTC. Translating gives CASSVSGSQETQYF. The variable domain in full, completed from reference TRBV9 and TRBJ2-5, reads DSGVTQTPKHLITATGQRVTLRCSPRSGDLSVYWYQQSLDQGLQFLIQYYNGEERAKGNILERFSAQQFPDLHSELNLSSLELGDSALYFCASSVSGSQETQYFGPGTRLLVL.

V is TRBV29-1 and J is TRBJ2-7; 7 bases fit TRBD1. From germline, CDR1 is SQVTM and CDR2 ANQGSEA. The CDR3 loop spans 12 amino acids. Germline trimming cut 6 bases from V and 5 bases from J; bases unmatched to any gene: 7. CDR3 bases: TGCAGCGTAGAGACAGGGTACCACGAGCAGTACTTC. It codes for CSVETGYHEQYF.

The genes are TRBV7-9 and TRBJ2-7; D is unresolved. This CDR3 is built from 13 residues. The V gene lost 1 base and the J gene lost 7 bases, with 11 bases spanning the gap. Germline V gene data show CDR1 as SEHNR and CDR2 as FQNEAQ (reference sequence). The CDR3 region is CASSLDGVAEQYF. In DNA form, the CDR3 reads TGTGCCAGCAGCTTAGACGGAGTCGCGGAGCAGTACTTC.

The V and J genes are TRBV27 and TRBJ2-7; TRBD2 matches at 10 bases. Germline values: CDR1 MNHEY, CDR2 SMNVEV (reference sequence). Losses at the gene ends were 2 bases for V and 2 bases for J; bases not matched to a gene: 21. CDR3 length: 21 residues. CDR3 in amino acids: CASSLGGVSSGRFSLAYEQYF. CDR3 coding DNA: TGTGCCAGCAGTTTAGGGGGTGTAAGTAGCGGGAGGTTTTCGCTTGCCTACGAGCAGTACTTC.

The V call is TRBV9, the J call TRBJ2-1; D remains unclear. The germline gives CDR1 SGDLS, CDR2 YYNGEE. V was trimmed by 0 bases and J by 0 bases, leaving 4 bases between them. CDR3 length: 14 amino acids. CDR3 in amino acids: CASSVDGSYNEQFF. The CDR3 DNA reads as TGTGCCAGCAGCGTAGATGGCTCCTACAATGAGCAGTTCTTC. The entire variable domain, with the rest obtained from reference TRBV9 and TRBJ2-1, is as follows: DSGVTQTPKHLITATGQRVTLRCSPRSGDLSVYWYQQSLDQGLQFLIQYYNGEERAKGNILERFSAQQFPDLHSELNLSSLELGDSALYFCASSVDGSYNEQFFGPGTRLTVL.

This chain links TRBV5-1 with TRBJ2-1; 13 bases match TRBD2. Looked up from germline, CDR1 is SGHRS and CDR2 is YFSETQ. The V gene end was trimmed by 5 bases and the J gene end by 5 bases; junction bases not matched to a gene: 7. The CDR3 covers 16 residues. The CDR3 DNA reads TGCGCCAGCAGGCTGGGACTAGCGGGATCCCACAATGAGCAGTTCTTC. Amino acid sequence: CASRLGLAGSHNEQFF. Looking up the rest from reference TRBV5-1 and TRBJ2-1 gives the full variable domain: KAGVTQTPRYLIKTRGQQVTLSCSPISGHRSVSWYQQTPGQGLQFLFEYFSETQRNKGNFPGRFSGRQFSNSRSEMNVSTLELGDSALYLCASRLGLAGSHNEQFFGPGTRLTVL.

The rearrangement links TRBV10-1 to TRBJ1-2, with D uncertain. V lost 2 bases and J 4 bases, leaving 8 bases between the germline ends. The CDR3 consists of 13 residues. Germline V gene data show CDR1 as WNHNN and CDR2 as SYGVQD (reference sequence). DNA for the CDR3: TGCGCCAGCAGTGAGGCCAGAACCTATGGCTACACCTTC. Translating it yields CASSEARTYGYTF.